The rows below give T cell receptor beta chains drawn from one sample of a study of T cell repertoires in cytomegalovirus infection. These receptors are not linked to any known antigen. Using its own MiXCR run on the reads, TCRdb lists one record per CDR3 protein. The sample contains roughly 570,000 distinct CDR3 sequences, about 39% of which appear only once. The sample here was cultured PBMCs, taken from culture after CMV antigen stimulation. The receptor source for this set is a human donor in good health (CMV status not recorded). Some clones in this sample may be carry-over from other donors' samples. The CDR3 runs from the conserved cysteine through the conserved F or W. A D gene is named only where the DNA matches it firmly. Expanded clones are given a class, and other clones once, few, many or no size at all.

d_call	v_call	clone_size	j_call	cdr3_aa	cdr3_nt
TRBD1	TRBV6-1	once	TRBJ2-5	CASSSFDRAETQYF	TGTGCCAGCAGTTCCTTCGACAGGGCAGAGACCCAGTACTTC
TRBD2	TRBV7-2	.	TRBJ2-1	CASSLTGLAGVNEQFF	TGTGCCAGCAGCTTAACCGGACTAGCGGGAGTTAATGAGCAGTTCTTC
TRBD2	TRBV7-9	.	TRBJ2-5	CASSLVQGSRRGDQETQYF	TGTGCCAGCAGCCTCGTACAGGGTTCCCGGCGGGGGGACCAAGAGACCCAGTACTTC
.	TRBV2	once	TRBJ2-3	CASSAASTQYF	TGTGCCAGCAGTGCCGCCAGTACGCAGTATTTT
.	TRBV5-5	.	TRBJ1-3	CASSYGFLGSGNTIYF	TGTGCCAGCAGCTATGGGTTCCTGGGGTCTGGAAACACCATATATTTT
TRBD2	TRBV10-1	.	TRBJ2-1	CASSETSGNYNEQFF	TGCGCCAGCAGTGAGACTAGCGGGAACTACAATGAGCAGTTCTTC
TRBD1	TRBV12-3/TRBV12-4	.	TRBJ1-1	CASSGGQGDEAFF	TGTGCCAGCAGTGGGGGACAGGGGGATGAAGCTTTCTTT
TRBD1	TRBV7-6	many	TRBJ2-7	CASSLDNRGAKGQYF	TGTGCCAGCAGCTTAGACAACAGGGGGGCGAAGGGGCAGTACTTC
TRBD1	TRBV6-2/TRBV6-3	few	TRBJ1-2	CASRSGDSYGYTF	TGTGCCAGCCGCAGCGGGGACAGCTATGGCTACACCTTC
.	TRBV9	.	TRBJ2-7	CASSVENDPSGEQYF	TGTGCCAGCAGCGTAGAAAACGACCCTAGTGGCGAGCAGTACTTC
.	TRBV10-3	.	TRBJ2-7	CAISELRQYYEQYF	TGTGCCATCAGCGAGCTCCGACAGTACTACGAGCAGTACTTC
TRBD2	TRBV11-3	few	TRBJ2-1	CASSPGLAGFEQFF	TGTGCCAGCAGCCCGGGACTAGCGGGTTTTGAGCAGTTCTTC
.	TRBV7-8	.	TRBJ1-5	CASSLPPAGWSNQPQHF	TGTGCCAGCAGCTTACCCCCCGCAGGGTGGAGCAATCAGCCCCAGCATTTT
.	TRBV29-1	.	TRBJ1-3	CSGSGLTGNTIYF	TGCAGCGGATCCGGGCTCACTGGAAACACCATATATTTT
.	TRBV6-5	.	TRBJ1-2	CASTPQGKGGTYGYTF	TGTGCCAGCACCCCCCAGGGCAAAGGCGGGACCTATGGCTACACCTTC
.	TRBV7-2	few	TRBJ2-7	CASSLTSGGSPYEQYF	TGTGCCAGCAGCTTAACCTCAGGGGGGTCGCCCTACGAGCAGTACTTC
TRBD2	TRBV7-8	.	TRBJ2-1	CASSSGAGGFYNEQFF	TGTGCCAGCAGCTCGGGGGCGGGGGGCTTCTACAATGAGCAGTTCTTC
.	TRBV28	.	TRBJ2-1	CASIQGGTRSYNEQFF	TGTGCCAGCATCCAAGGGGGGACCAGGTCCTACAATGAGCAGTTCTTC
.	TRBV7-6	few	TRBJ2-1	CASSRTGAINNEQFF	TGTGCCAGCAGCCGAACGGGGGCCATAAACAATGAGCAGTTCTTC
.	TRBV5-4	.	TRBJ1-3	CASSLNRNTIYF	TGTGCCAGCAGCTTGAACCGAAACACCATATATTTT
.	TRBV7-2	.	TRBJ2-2	CASSLQFSRGELFF	TGTGCCAGCAGCCTACAATTTTCGCGCGGGGAGCTGTTTTTT
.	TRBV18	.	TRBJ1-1	CASTPAAPGLNTEAFF	TGTGCCAGCACCCCGGCCGCACCGGGCCTGAACACTGAAGCTTTCTTT
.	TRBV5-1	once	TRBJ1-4	CASSLTVLSANEKLFF	TGCGCCAGCAGCTTAACCGTTTTATCGGCTAATGAAAAACTGTTTTTT
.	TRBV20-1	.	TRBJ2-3	CSASWGGPRSTDTQYF	TGCAGTGCTAGTTGGGGGGGGCCGCGAAGCACAGATACGCAGTATTTT
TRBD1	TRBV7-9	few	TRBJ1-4	CASSPNRGPREKLFF	TGTGCCAGCAGCCCTAACAGGGGCCCTCGAGAAAAACTGTTTTTT